Below, 14 T cell receptor beta chains from the same sample are listed, as sequenced in a study of blood T cell repertoires in COVID-19. Here immunoSEQ multiplex PCR was the method, and the copy in TCRdb shows in-frame clones only, minus some. The sample yields about 180,000 clones, around 85% seen once. Sequencing was done on a sample of peripheral blood. The receptor source for this set is a man aged 50-60 years with active or convalescent COVID-19.

The chain recombines TRBV3-1 (or the pseudogene TRBV3-2) with TRBJ2-4; D remains unclear. The length of the CDR3 is 12 residues. V was pared by 7 bases and J by 9 bases, with 13 bases between. Germline lookup yields CDR1 LGHDT and CDR2 YNNKEL (reference sequence). The CDR3 nucleotides read TGTGCCAGCAAGCTAAGTGGCGGCATTCAGTACTTC. Translation gives CASKLSGGIQYF.

The V and J genes are TRBV6-5 and TRBJ2-1, with 7 bases identical to TRBD2. The junction had 8 bases not matched to a gene; V was cut back by 5 bases and J by 7 bases. CDR3 size: 14 residues. From germline, CDR1 is MNHEY and CDR2 SVGAGI. The CDR3 coding sequence is TGTGCCAGCAGTAGCTTGGGGGGGACGAATGAGCAGTTCTTC. Its protein product is CASSSLGGTNEQFF.

The sample holds a few counts of this clone. The CDR3 here is CSVAISGMEETQYF. CDR3 DNA: TGCAGCGTTGCCATTAGCGGGATGGAAGAGACCCAGTACTTC. The genes are TRBV29-1 and TRBJ2-5, with TRBD2 identical over 8 bases. CDR1 and CDR2 (germline): SQVTM, ANQGSEA. V trimming: 4 bases; J trimming: 3 bases; junction bases outside the gene matches: 7. The CDR3 extends over 14 amino acids. Using reference TRBV29-1 and TRBJ2-5 for the parts outside the CDR3, the full variable domain is SAVISQKPSRDICQRGTSLTIQCQVDSQVTMMFWYRQQPGQSLTLIATANQGSEATYESGFVIDKFPISRPNLTFSTLTVSNMSPEDSSIYLCSVAISGMEETQYFGPGTRLLVL.

The chain joins TRBV5-1 to TRBJ1-1, with a possible D match to TRBD1 (6 bases). With 4 bases removed from V and 5 bases from J, the gap between germline ends came to 15 bases. The CDR3 runs 14 residues. Germline CDR1 is SGHRS and CDR2 is YFSETQ. The CDR3 reads CASSPEGGRTEAFF. The DNA for the CDR3 is TGCGCCAGCAGCCCCGAGGGGGGGAGAACTGAAGCTTTCTTT.

This chain uses TRBV25-1 with TRBJ2-1, with 7 positions matching TRBD2. Germline V gene sequence: CDR1 MGHDK, CDR2 SYGVNS. CDR3 length equals 17 residues. The V gene end was trimmed by 3 bases and the J gene end by 5 bases; junction bases not matched to a gene: 13. The CDR3 protein is CASSELVSRGIHNEQFF. The CDR3 DNA reads as TGTGCCAGCAGTGAGTTAGTGTCGCGGGGGATTCACAATGAGCAGTTCTTC.

This chain joins TRBV24-1 and TRBJ2-3; 8 bases align to TRBD2. Germline values: CDR1 KGHDR, CDR2 SFDVKD. The CDR3 is 15 amino acids. The junction had 8 bases not matched to a gene; V was cut back by 9 bases and J by 1 base. This chain's CDR3 is CATSPPAGGTDTQYF. CDR3 in DNA: TGTGCCACCTCACCCCCAGCGGGGGGCACAGATACGCAGTATTTT.

The chain has TRBV4-2 and TRBJ2-1; tentative D call: TRBD2 (6 bases). Trimming cost V 0 bases and J 2 bases, with 11 bases left between them. Germline-derived CDR1 and CDR2 are LGHNA and YNFKEQ. The CDR3 extends over 16 amino acids. The CDR3 protein is CASSQDWREPYNEQFF. In nucleotides, the CDR3 is TGTGCCAGCAGCCAAGATTGGAGGGAACCCTACAATGAGCAGTTCTTC.

The chain employs TRBV7-9 and TRBJ2-1; D may be TRBD2 (7 bases). Germline V CDR1 and CDR2: SEHNR, FQNEAQ (reference sequence). The V end was cut by 1 base, the J end by 9 bases, with 28 bases between. The CDR3 has 19 amino acids. CDR3 DNA: TGTGCCAGCAGCTTAGGAGGGTCCAGCAAACAGGGAGGGTATGGTGAGCAGTTCTTC. This encodes CASSLGGSSKQGGYGEQFF. The full variable domain, its missing parts supplied by reference TRBV7-9 and TRBJ2-1, is DTGVSQNPRHKITKRGQNVTFRCDPISEHNRLYWYRQTLGQGPEFLTYFQNEAQLEKSRLLSDRFSAERPKGSFSTLEIQRTEQGDSAMYLCASSLGGSSKQGGYGEQFFGPGTRLTVL.

V is TRBV24-1 and J is TRBJ2-1, with TRBD1 matching over 8 bases. The V segment lost 4 bases and the J segment 5 bases; nucleotides outside the gene matches: 12. Germline V lookup: CDR1 KGHDR, CDR2 SFDVKD. CDR3 size: 17 residues. In nucleotides, the CDR3 is TGTGCCACCAGTGACTCTCCCGGACAGGGTGTGAACAATGAGCAGTTCTTC. Translating it yields CATSDSPGQGVNNEQFF.

This clone was seen more than once but under ten times. The chain carries TRBV4-1 and TRBJ1-4; D is perhaps TRBD1 (5 bases). The CDR3 is 15 residues long. Trimming pared 1 base from V and 5 bases from J, leaving 11 bases between. CDR1 is MGHRA and CDR2 is YSYEKL in the germline V gene. In DNA, the CDR3 is TGCGCCAGCAGCCAAGTTTCCAGGGTCAATGAAAAACTGTTTTTT. Protein product: CASSQVSRVNEKLFF.

The CDR3 reads CASSVEGDSLYEQYF. CDR3 sequence (DNA): TGTGCCAGCAGCGTAGAAGGGGACAGTCTATACGAGCAGTACTTC. The chain uses TRBV9 and TRBJ2-7, with TRBD1 matching over 7 bases. This CDR3 has 15 amino acids. V dropped 0 bases and J dropped 4; count of bases not matched to a gene: 7. The V gene's germline CDR1 is SGDLS and CDR2 YYNGEE. The variable domain in full, with the rest retrieved from reference TRBV9 and TRBJ2-7, is DSGVTQTPKHLITATGQRVTLRCSPRSGDLSVYWYQQSLDQGLQFLIQYYNGEERAKGNILERFSAQQFPDLHSELNLSSLELGDSALYFCASSVEGDSLYEQYFGPGTRLTVT.

The chain links TRBV11-2 to TRBJ2-3, with D unclear. V lost 0 bases to trimming and J lost 2 bases, with 6 bases between them. The CDR3 covers 14 residues. Germline-derived CDR1 and CDR2 are SGHAT and FQNNGV. CDR3 bases: TGTGCCAGCAGCTTAGACCAGGTCACAGATACGCAGTATTTT. Protein: CASSLDQVTDTQYF.

The genes are TRBV5-1 and TRBJ1-2; TRBD1 is a possible D gene (6 bases). The CDR3 extends over 14 amino acids. V lost 0 bases and J lost 4, with 10 bases in between. CDR1 is SGHRS, CDR2 YFSETQ, per germline. The DNA for the CDR3 is TGCGCCAGCAGCTTGGACAGGGCTTCCTATGGCTACACCTTC. Amino acids: CASSLDRASYGYTF.

The chain joins TRBV27 to TRBJ2-4, with D maybe TRBD1 (6 bases). Germline lookup yields CDR1 MNHEY and CDR2 SMNVEV (reference sequence). Trimming cost V 2 bases and J 8 bases, with 13 bases left between them. CDR3 size: 14 residues. The CDR3 reads CASSLIRGRDIQYF. The DNA for the CDR3 is TGTGCCAGCAGTTTAATCAGGGGAAGGGACATTCAGTACTTC.